The present T cell receptor (beta chain) was sequenced within a study of beta chain features in type 1 diabetes. Germline assignment: CDR1 SGHNT and CDR2 YYREEE (reference sequence). The ends were cut back, 0 bases at V and 2 bases at J, with 8 bases in the middle. The CDR3 has 15 residues. The authors reverse transcribed all of the isolated RNA, so sequencing captured expressed TCRB transcripts. Produced via immunoSEQ multiplex PCR; TCRdb's table is partial and in-frame only. This sample yields about 260,000 clones, of which more than 65% are seen a single time; around 0.05% belongs to the top ten. V and J are TRBV5-4 and TRBJ2-2, with a weak D call TRBD1 (6 bases). The sequenced sample consisted of naive CD4+ T cells from blood. The receptor's source is a man aged 25 to 40 in good health. The CDR3 nucleotides are TGTGCCAGCAGCTTGGCAGGGGCCAACACCGGGGAGCTGTTTTTT. Its translation is CASSLAGANTGELFF.